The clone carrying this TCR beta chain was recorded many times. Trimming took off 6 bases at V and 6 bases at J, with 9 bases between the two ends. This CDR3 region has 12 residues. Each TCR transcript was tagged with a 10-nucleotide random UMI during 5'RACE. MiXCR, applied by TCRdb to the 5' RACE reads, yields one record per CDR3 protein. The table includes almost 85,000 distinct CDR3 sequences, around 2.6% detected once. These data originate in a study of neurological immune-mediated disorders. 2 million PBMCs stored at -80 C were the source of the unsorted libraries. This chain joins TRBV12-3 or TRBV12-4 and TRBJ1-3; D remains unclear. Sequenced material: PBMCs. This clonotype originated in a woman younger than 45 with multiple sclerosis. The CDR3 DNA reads TGTGCCAGCAGATGGACTCAAAACACCATATATTTT. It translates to CASRWTQNTIYF.